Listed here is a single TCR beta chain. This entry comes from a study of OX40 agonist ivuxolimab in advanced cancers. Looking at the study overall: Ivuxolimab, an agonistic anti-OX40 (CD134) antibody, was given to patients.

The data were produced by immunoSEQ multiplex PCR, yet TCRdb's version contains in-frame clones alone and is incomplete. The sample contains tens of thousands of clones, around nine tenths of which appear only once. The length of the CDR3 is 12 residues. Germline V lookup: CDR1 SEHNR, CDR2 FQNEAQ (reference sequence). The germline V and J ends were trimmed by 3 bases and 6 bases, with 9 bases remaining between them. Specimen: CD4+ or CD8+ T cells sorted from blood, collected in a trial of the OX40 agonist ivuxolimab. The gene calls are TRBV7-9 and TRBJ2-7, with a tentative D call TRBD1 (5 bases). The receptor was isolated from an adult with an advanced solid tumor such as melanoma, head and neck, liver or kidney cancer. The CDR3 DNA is TGTGCCAGCAGCTTGGTCCAGGGCGAGCAGTACTTC. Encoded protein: CASSLVQGEQYF.